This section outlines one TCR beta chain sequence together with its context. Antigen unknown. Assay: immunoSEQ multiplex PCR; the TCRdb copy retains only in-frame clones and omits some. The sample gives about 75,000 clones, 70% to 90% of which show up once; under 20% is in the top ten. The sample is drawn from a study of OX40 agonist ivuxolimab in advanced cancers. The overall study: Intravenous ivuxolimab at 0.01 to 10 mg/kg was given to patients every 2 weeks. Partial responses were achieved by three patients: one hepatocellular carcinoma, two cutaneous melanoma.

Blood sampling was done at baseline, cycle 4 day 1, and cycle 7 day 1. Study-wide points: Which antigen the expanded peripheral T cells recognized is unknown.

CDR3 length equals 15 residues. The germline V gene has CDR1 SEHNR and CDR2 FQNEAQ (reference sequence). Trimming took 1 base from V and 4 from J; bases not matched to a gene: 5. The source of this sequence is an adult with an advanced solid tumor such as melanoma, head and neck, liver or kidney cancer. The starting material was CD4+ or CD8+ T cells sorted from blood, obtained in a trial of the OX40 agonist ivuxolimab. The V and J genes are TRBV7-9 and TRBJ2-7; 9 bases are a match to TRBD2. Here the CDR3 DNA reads TGTGCCAGCAGCTTAGTCGCTAGCGGGGAGTACGAGCAGTACTTC. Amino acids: CASSLVASGEYEQYF.